This T cell receptor beta chain was found in a study of beta chain features in type 1 diabetes. The V gene lost 0 bases and the J gene lost 5 bases, with 7 bases spanning the gap. From germline, CDR1 is MGHRA and CDR2 YSYEKL. CDR3 length: 13 residues. In its sample, this clone was seen a few times. Every isolated RNA sample was fully reverse transcribed, so sequencing captured expressed TCRB transcripts. This table comes from immunoSEQ multiplex PCR, and its TCRdb copy is limited to in-frame clones, with some not included. The sample carries over 150,000 clones, approximately 13% recorded once. The receptor was isolated from a woman aged 18 to 35 in good health. The sequencing input was central memory CD4+ T cells from blood. V usage is TRBV4-1 and J usage is TRBJ2-5; weak D call: TRBD1 (5 bases). Here the CDR3 DNA reads TGCGCCAGCAGCCAAGATTCAGGGGAGACCCAGTACTTC. It codes for CASSQDSGETQYF.